Shown below are 21 T cell receptor beta chains from a single sample sequenced in a study of shared clonotypes between healthy human individuals. Measured with immunoSEQ multiplex PCR; TCRdb has only the in-frame clones, and not every one. This table has millions of clones, 85% to 95% appearing once. What was sequenced was naive CD4+ T cells from PBMCs. This sample's subset: CD45RA+ positively selected. The source of these receptors is a man younger than 35 in good health. Some clones in this sample may be carry-over from other donors' samples.

The CDR3 here is CASRVPRGRTGELFF. The CDR3 nucleotides read TGTGCCAGCAGAGTGCCAAGGGGGCGCACCGGGGAGCTGTTTTTT. This chain links TRBV28 with TRBJ2-2; 7 bases align to TRBD1. Looked up from germline, CDR1 is MDHEN and CDR2 is SYDVKM. CDR3 length: 15 residues. V shed 6 bases and J 4 bases; nucleotides not matched to a gene: 8.

The rearrangement joins TRBV5-4 to TRBJ2-5; 8 bases are shared with TRBD2. Germline lookup yields CDR1 SGHNT and CDR2 YYREEE (reference sequence). The junction had 7 bases not matched to a gene; V was cut back by 4 bases and J by 2 bases. This CDR3 is 15 amino acids long. The CDR3 is CASSVGLGGQETQYF. DNA for the CDR3: TGTGCCAGCAGCGTGGGACTAGGTGGGCAAGAGACCCAGTACTTC.

This clone was detected once. The V call is TRBV7-9, the J call TRBJ2-1; TRBD2 is a possible D gene (5 bases). The CDR3 has 14 residues. Germline V gene sequence: CDR1 SEHNR, CDR2 FQNEAQ (reference sequence). The V gene lost 3 bases and the J gene lost 0 bases, with 6 bases spanning the gap. This CDR3 is CASSFLASYNEQFF. The CDR3 nucleotides read TGTGCCAGCAGCTTTCTAGCCTCCTACAATGAGCAGTTCTTC.

The J gene is TRBJ1-4, the V gene TRBV10-3, with D unclear. V was trimmed by 6 bases and J by 5 bases, leaving 7 bases between them. The germline V gene encodes CDR1 ENHRY and CDR2 SYGVKD. The CDR3 length is 12 residues. The DNA of the CDR3 is TGTGCCATCAGCGGAAACAATGAAAAACTGTTTTTT. Translated, it gives CAISGNNEKLFF.

V is TRBV27 and J is TRBJ1-1, with 9 bases aligning to TRBD1. CDR3 length: 19 residues. Germline V gene sequence: CDR1 MNHEY, CDR2 SMNVEV (reference sequence). J was trimmed by 0 bases and V by 5 bases; bases with no gene match: 16. CDR3 nucleotides: TGTGCCAGCAGTGGCCACAGGGGGCGCGGGTGGAGGATGAACACTGAAGCTTTCTTT. Translation: CASSGHRGRGWRMNTEAFF.

The V and J genes are TRBV7-2 and TRBJ2-2, with D hard to call. V lost 3 bases to trimming and J lost 0 bases, with 11 bases between them. Germline-derived CDR1 and CDR2 are SGHTA and FQGNSA. This CDR3 contains 16 residues. This CDR3 reads CASSFNGVTNTGELFF. CDR3 DNA sequence: TGTGCCAGCAGCTTCAATGGGGTGACGAACACCGGGGAGCTGTTTTTT. Looking up the rest from reference TRBV7-2 and TRBJ2-2 gives the full variable domain: GAGVSQSPSNKVTEKGKDVELRCDPISGHTALYWYRQSLGQGLEFLIYFQGNSAPDKSGLPSDRFSAERTGGSVSTLTIQRTQQEDSAVYLCASSFNGVTNTGELFFGEGSRLTVL.

The V and J genes are TRBV27 and TRBJ2-5, with D perhaps assigned TRBD1 or TRBD2 (5 bases each). Germline CDR1 reads MNHEY; CDR2 reads SMNVEV (reference sequence). Trimming removed 1 base from V and 5 bases from J, with 14 bases in between. This CDR3 spans 15 amino acids. In nucleotides, the CDR3 is TGTGCCAGCAGTTTATTGGGACCAGCTCTCGAGACCCAGTACTTC. It is translated as CASSLLGPALETQYF.

This clone was counted once. The chain employs TRBV10-1 and TRBJ2-7; no firm D call. The CDR3 is made up of 13 amino acids. Trimming stripped 3 bases from V and 1 base from J, with 7 bases between. Looked up from germline, CDR1 is WNHNN and CDR2 is SYGVQD (reference sequence). The CDR3 protein is CASSELGSYEQYF. The DNA of the CDR3 is TGCGCCAGCAGTGAACTCGGATCCTACGAGCAGTACTTC.

The V gene is TRBV11-3, the J gene TRBJ2-7, with 10 bases aligning to TRBD2. J was trimmed by 3 bases and V by 1 base; bases with no gene match: 9. The CDR3 is 17 amino acids. Germline CDR1 SGHNT, CDR2 YENEEA. CDR3: CASSLGALGTSDYEQYF. CDR3 DNA: TGTGCCAGCAGCTTAGGGGCCCTCGGGACTAGCGACTACGAGCAGTACTTC. Combining the CDR3 with reference TRBV11-3 and TRBJ2-7 gives the whole variable domain EAGVVQSPRYKIIEKKQPVAFWCNPISGHNTLYWYLQNLGQGPELLIRYENEEAVDDSQLPKDRFSAERLKGVDSTLKIQPAELGDSAVYLCASSLGALGTSDYEQYFGPGTRLTVT.

V is TRBV10-3 and J is TRBJ1-5; D call uncertain. This CDR3 has 14 residues. Trimming took 3 bases from V and 8 from J, leaving 14 bases between them. The germline gives CDR1 ENHRY, CDR2 SYGVKD. In DNA, the CDR3 is TGTGCCATCAGTGACTCGAAGGGTGGGAAGCCCCAGCATTTT. Its translation is CAISDSKGGKPQHF.

The gene calls are TRBV19 and TRBJ1-5; unclear D gene. V gave up 8 bases and J gave up 7 bases, with 9 bases separating them. Per the germline V gene, CDR1 is LNHDA and CDR2 is SQIVND (reference sequence). This CDR3 contains 11 residues. In DNA form, the CDR3 reads TGTGCCAGTGGGTTGACCCAGCCCCAGCATTTT. Its translation is CASGLTQPQHF.

A note on this clone: At the DNA level, this CDR3 is encoded by other sequences in the same sample as well. V usage is TRBV2 and J usage is TRBJ2-7, with 7 bases identical to TRBD1. There are 12 residues in the CDR3. CDR1 and CDR2 from the germline V gene are SNHLY and FYNNEI. V shed 5 bases, J shed 4 bases, and the junction held 2 bases outside the gene matches. Here the CDR3 reads CASSSTGYEQYF. The CDR3 nucleotides are TGTGCCAGCAGTTCGACAGGGTACGAGCAGTACTTC.

In this sample, this clone turned up once. This chain links TRBV5-1 with TRBJ2-7, with TRBD1 identical over 7 bases. Germline V CDR1 and CDR2: SGHRS, YFSETQ. The CDR3 is 13 amino acids. V dropped 7 bases and J dropped 2; count of bases not matched to a gene: 6. CDR3 DNA sequence: TGCGCCAGCGGAACGGGACAGACCTACGAGCAGTACTTC. Translated: CASGTGQTYEQYF.

The rearrangement links TRBV10-3 to TRBJ2-1; possibly TRBD1 or TRBD2 for D (5 bases each). The germline CDR1 and CDR2 sequences are ENHRY and SYGVKD. V lost 10 bases and J 4 bases, leaving 11 bases between the germline ends. The CDR3 covers 12 residues. The CDR3 DNA reads as TGTGCCACTGGGGGTGGTTACAATGAGCAGTTCTTC. Translated, it gives CATGGGYNEQFF.

This sequence joins TRBV6-5 and TRBJ2-5; D is unclear. Germline-derived CDR1 and CDR2 are MNHEY and SVGAGI. The CDR3 is made up of 14 amino acids. V dropped 5 bases and J dropped 1 base, with 11 bases sitting between them. In nucleotides, the CDR3 is TGTGCCAGCAGTGTGTCCCGCCTCCAAGAGACCCAGTACTTC. This gives the protein CASSVSRLQETQYF.

This sequence joins TRBV30 and TRBJ2-1; the D gene is possibly TRBD1 (7 bases). Trimming shortened V by 0 bases and J by 9 bases, and 15 bases separated the two germline ends. Germline V gene lookup returns CDR1 GTSNPN and CDR2 SVGIG (reference sequence). The CDR3 contains 14 residues. The DNA of the CDR3 is TGTGCCTGGAGTGTTGGAACAGGGGAGGTTGAGCAGTTCTTC. Amino acids: CAWSVGTGEVEQFF. Full variable domain (rest looked up from reference TRBV30 and TRBJ2-1): SQTIHQWPATLVQPVGSPLSLECTVEGTSNPNLYWYRQAAGRGLQLLFYSVGIGQISSEVPQNLSASRPQDRQFILSSKKLLLSDSGFYLCAWSVGTGEVEQFFGPGTRLTVL.

Regarding this clone: The junction departs from the called germline gene at one end, perhaps through a read error. The chain is built from TRBV29-1 and TRBJ2-3; D is ambiguous. There are 13 residues in the CDR3. Germline V gene lookup returns CDR1 SQVTM and CDR2 ANQGSEA. CDR3 DNA sequence: TGCAGCGTCGAAGCTTTAACCAGGGATACGCAGTATTTT. It encodes CSVEALTRDTQYF.

The V call is TRBV7-9, the J call TRBJ2-1, with D maybe TRBD2 (6 bases). V was shortened by 5 bases and J by 8 bases, with 16 bases between the two germline ends. CDR1 is SEHNR and CDR2 is FQNEAQ in the germline V gene (reference sequence). The CDR3 runs to 14 residues. The CDR3, as DNA: TGTGCCAGCAGCGGGGCCGGGCGGGACGATGAGCAGTTCTTC. Its translation is CASSGAGRDDEQFF.

CDR3 coding DNA: TGTGCCACCAGCAGGGTGACAGCACCGGGCGAAAAACTGTTTTTT. Translating gives CATSRVTAPGEKLFF. The J gene is TRBJ1-4, the V gene TRBV15, with D possibly matching TRBD1 (5 bases). Trimming removed 3 bases from V and 8 bases from J, with 16 bases in between. The CDR3 has 15 residues. Germline loops: CDR1 LNHNV, CDR2 YYDKDF (reference sequence).

This chain uses TRBV18 with TRBJ1-2; D may be TRBD1 (5 bases). The CDR3 runs 14 residues. The germline V and J ends were trimmed by 1 base and 3 bases, with 9 bases remaining between them. Germline V gene sequence: CDR1 KGHSH, CDR2 LQKENI. The CDR3 DNA is TGTGCCAGCTCACCACAGGTGGGGGACTATGGCTACACCTTC. Amino acid sequence: CASSPQVGDYGYTF.

This clone occurred once. This rearrangement joins TRBV11-3 to TRBJ2-1; no reliable D call. Trimming stripped 1 base from V and 4 bases from J, with 5 bases between. The germline CDR1 and CDR2 sequences are SGHNT and YENEEA. The CDR3 length is 13 residues. The CDR3 DNA follows: TGTGCCAGCAGCTTAGCGAGGTACAATGAGCAGTTCTTC. Protein: CASSLARYNEQFF.